The 19 T cell receptor beta chains listed next were all sequenced from one sample in a study of T cells in Graves' hyperthyroidism and ophthalmopathy. RNA transcripts gave rise to amplified TCR beta CDR3 regions. When the TCR CDR3 underwent first-round RT-PCR, the HTBI primer set was used. A single record per CDR3 protein comes from TCRdb applying MiXCR to the multiplex PCR reads. The table lists around 600,000 distinct CDR3 sequences, approximately 15% of them singletons. The sample consisted of blood. Receptors were obtained from a woman aged 18-29 years with Graves' ophthalmopathy.

Ten or more counts support this clonotype. The genes are TRBV12-3 or TRBV12-4 and TRBJ1-5, with unresolved D. Trimming removed 5 bases from V and 2 bases from J, with 4 bases in between. This CDR3 has 12 residues. DNA of the CDR3: TGTGCCAGCAGTAAGGGCAATCAGCCCCAGCATTTT. It codes for CASSKGNQPQHF.

The chain recombines TRBV27 with TRBJ2-1; 13 nucleotides match TRBD2. Germline CDR1 and CDR2: MNHEY and SMNVEV (reference sequence). Trimming cost V 7 bases and J 9 bases; bases outside gene matches: 18. The CDR3 length is 18 residues. The CDR3 region is CASNHLLAGGPGSGEQFF. The CDR3 DNA reads as TGTGCCAGCAACCACTTACTAGCGGGAGGGCCTGGGTCTGGTGAGCAGTTCTTC.

This clonotype was detected a few times. This sequence joins TRBV5-1 and TRBJ2-2; 8 nucleotides match TRBD1. Trimming cost V 1 base and J 2 bases; bases outside gene matches: 10. Germline CDR1 and CDR2: SGHRS and YFSETQ. This CDR3 is 18 amino acids long. For the CDR3, the DNA is TGCGCCAGCAGCTTGCGGGGCCACAGGGGGGAAAACACCGGGGAGCTGTTTTTT. Encoded protein: CASSLRGHRGENTGELFF. The whole variable domain, remainder taken from reference TRBV5-1 and TRBJ2-2, is KAGVTQTPRYLIKTRGQQVTLSCSPISGHRSVSWYQQTPGQGLQFLFEYFSETQRNKGNFPGRFSGRQFSNSRSEMNVSTLELGDSALYLCASSLRGHRGENTGELFFGEGSRLTVL.

In its sample, this clonotype was seen many times. The rearrangement links TRBV7-2 to TRBJ1-2; TRBD1 aligns across 7 bases. V trimming: 1 base; J trimming: 4 bases; junction bases outside the gene matches: 6. Germline assignment: CDR1 SGHTA and CDR2 FQGNSA. The CDR3 spans 15 residues. The CDR3 nucleotides are TGTGCCAGCAGCTTAGTAACCGGACAGGTCTATGGCTACACCTTC. Its translation: CASSLVTGQVYGYTF.

Comments on this clonotype: A much larger clone differs from this one at a single base, so this may be a read error. The chain has TRBV12-3 or TRBV12-4 and TRBJ1-4; maybe TRBD1 (6 bases). CDR3 length equals 13 residues. The CDR3 region is CVSKQGSNEKLFF. In nucleotides, the CDR3 is TGTGTCAGCAAGCAGGGGTCTAATGAAAAACTGTTTTTT.

The sample holds many counts of this clonotype. The genes are TRBV5-1 and TRBJ2-5; no definite D call. CDR3 length: 12 amino acids. The germline V and J ends were trimmed by 3 bases and 1 base, with 4 bases remaining between them. Germline CDR1 and CDR2: SGHRS and YFSETQ. CDR3 residues: CASSWVQETQYF. CDR3 nucleotide sequence: TGCGCCAGCAGCTGGGTCCAAGAGACCCAGTACTTC.

This clonotype was observed many times. The chain recombines TRBV5-1 with TRBJ2-1, with 10 bases identical to TRBD2. J lost 4 bases, V lost 4 bases, and 20 bases had no gene match. The CDR3 consists of 20 residues. In germline, CDR1 is SGHRS, CDR2 YFSETQ. The CDR3 DNA is TGCGCCAGCAGCACTGGGTCTAGCGGGAGATTCGAATCCGGGTACAATGAGCAGTTCTTC. Its translation is CASSTGSSGRFESGYNEQFF.

In this sample, this clonotype turned up a few times. Here the CDR3 reads CASSYAGGRINEQFF. DNA of the CDR3: TGTGCCAGCAGTTACGCGGGGGGCCGAATCAATGAGCAGTTCTTC. This chain links TRBV6-5 with TRBJ2-1, with 8 bases matching TRBD2. The CDR3 runs 15 residues. CDR1 MNHEY and CDR2 SVGAGI come from the germline V gene. V dropped 2 bases and J dropped 6; count of bases not matched to a gene: 6.

This clonotype was observed a few times. J is TRBJ2-2 and V is TRBV27; D not certain. This CDR3 has 14 residues. The germline V gene encodes CDR1 MNHEY and CDR2 SMNVEV (reference sequence). V was clipped by 3 bases and J by 1 base, with 6 bases between them. The CDR3 DNA is TGTGCCAGCAGTTTCTTGGTGAACACCGGGGAGCTGTTTTTT. It codes for CASSFLVNTGELFF.

At least ten counts were recorded for this clonotype. CDR3 nucleotide sequence: TGTGCCAGCAGCCACCCCGCGGGTAGCGCCAAAAACATTCAGTACTTC. Its protein product is CASSHPAGSAKNIQYF. The V and J genes are TRBV11-3 and TRBJ2-4; a possible D gene is TRBD2 (5 bases). Trimming stripped 5 bases from V and 1 base from J, with 15 bases between. The germline V gene has CDR1 SGHNT and CDR2 YENEEA. The CDR3 has 16 residues.

This clonotype was seen at least ten times. The gene calls are TRBV7-9 and TRBJ2-7, with D unclear. The CDR3 runs to 14 residues. Trimming left V 1 base short and J 4 bases short, with 11 bases between. CDR1 SEHNR and CDR2 FQNEAQ come from the germline V gene (reference sequence). CDR3 in DNA: TGTGCCAGCAGCTTAGAGGTGCAGGTTTACGAGCAGTACTTC. Amino acids: CASSLEVQVYEQYF. The whole variable domain, filled in from reference TRBV7-9 and TRBJ2-7, reads DTGVSQNPRHKITKRGQNVTFRCDPISEHNRLYWYRQTLGQGPEFLTYFQNEAQLEKSRLLSDRFSAERPKGSFSTLEIQRTEQGDSAMYLCASSLEVQVYEQYFGPGTRLTVT.

This clonotype is medium-sized. The V call is TRBV20-1, the J call TRBJ2-6; D might be TRBD1 or TRBD2, each matching 5 bases. Germline V CDR1 and CDR2: DFQATT, SNEGSKA (reference sequence). This CDR3 contains 16 residues. The V and J ends lost 4 bases and 1 base respectively, with 14 bases between them. The CDR3: CSANGGAESGANVLTF. DNA of the CDR3: TGCAGTGCTAATGGGGGAGCGGAATCTGGGGCCAACGTCCTGACTTTC.

This clonotype has at least ten counts. The gene calls are TRBV28 and TRBJ2-2, with D perhaps assigned TRBD1 or TRBD2 (5 bases each). V shed 9 bases and J shed 5 bases, with 22 bases lying between them. The CDR3 consists of 16 residues. Germline CDR1 and CDR2: MDHEN and SYDVKM. CDR3: CASTAHWGPGTGELFF. The CDR3 bases are TGTGCCAGTACGGCCCATTGGGGACCGGGGACCGGGGAGCTGTTTTTT.

The chain has TRBV12-3 or TRBV12-4 and TRBJ2-1; 7 bases are shared with TRBD1. V dropped 1 base and J dropped 4; count of bases not matched to a gene: 1. This CDR3 region has 14 residues. The CDR3 DNA reads TGTGCCAGCAGTTTAGACAGGGGATACAATGAGCAGTTCTTC. Translation: CASSLDRGYNEQFF.

The V gene is TRBV18, the J gene TRBJ1-6, with 9 bases aligning to TRBD1. The CDR3 covers 15 residues. Per the germline V gene, CDR1 is KGHSH and CDR2 is LQKENI. V trimming: 6 bases; J trimming: 6 bases; junction bases outside the gene matches: 6. CDR3 sequence (DNA): TGTGCCAGCTCGGACAGGACAGGGGTTAATTCACCCCTCCACTTT. Translated, it gives CASSDRTGVNSPLHF.

This clonotype turned up a few times. The rearrangement uses TRBV6-2 or TRBV6-3 and TRBJ1-1; D call uncertain. Germline V gives CDR1 MNHEY, CDR2 SVGEGT. The CDR3 extends over 15 amino acids. Trimming cost V 1 base and J 2 bases, with 11 bases left between them. CDR3 residues: CASSYWRSSNTEAFF. The CDR3 region has the DNA TGTGCCAGCAGTTACTGGAGGAGTTCAAACACTGAAGCTTTCTTT.

This clonotype appeared a few times. The chain recombines TRBV9 with TRBJ2-7; D is perhaps TRBD2 (6 bases). CDR3 length: 15 residues. The V gene lost 3 bases and the J gene lost 2 bases, with 15 bases spanning the gap. Looked up from germline, CDR1 is SGDLS and CDR2 is YYNGEE. Here the CDR3 DNA reads TGTGCCAGCAGCGCTAGCGTTTTCCCTACCTACGAGCAGTACTTC. This encodes CASSASVFPTYEQYF. The full variable domain, its missing parts supplied by reference TRBV9 and TRBJ2-7, is DSGVTQTPKHLITATGQRVTLRCSPRSGDLSVYWYQQSLDQGLQFLIQYYNGEERAKGNILERFSAQQFPDLHSELNLSSLELGDSALYFCASSASVFPTYEQYFGPGTRLTVT.

This clonotype came up many times. The chain combines TRBV6-2 or TRBV6-3 with TRBJ1-5; D not certain. From germline, CDR1 is MNHEY and CDR2 SVGEGT. V lost 3 bases to trimming and J lost 1 base, with 19 bases between them. The CDR3 loop spans 18 amino acids. Here the CDR3 reads CASSYESIPTTSNQPQHF. In DNA form, the CDR3 reads TGTGCCAGCAGTTATGAATCAATCCCGACAACAAGCAATCAGCCCCAGCATTTT.

J is TRBJ2-3 and V is TRBV4-3, with 11 positions matching TRBD2. V lost 4 bases to trimming and J lost 3 bases; unmatched junction nucleotides: 6. This CDR3 is built from 16 residues. Germline V gene lookup returns CDR1 LGHNA and CDR2 YSLEER. CDR3 region: CASSPSSGRSTDTQYF. CDR3 sequence (DNA): TGCGCCAGCAGCCCGTCTAGCGGGAGGAGTACAGATACGCAGTATTTT.